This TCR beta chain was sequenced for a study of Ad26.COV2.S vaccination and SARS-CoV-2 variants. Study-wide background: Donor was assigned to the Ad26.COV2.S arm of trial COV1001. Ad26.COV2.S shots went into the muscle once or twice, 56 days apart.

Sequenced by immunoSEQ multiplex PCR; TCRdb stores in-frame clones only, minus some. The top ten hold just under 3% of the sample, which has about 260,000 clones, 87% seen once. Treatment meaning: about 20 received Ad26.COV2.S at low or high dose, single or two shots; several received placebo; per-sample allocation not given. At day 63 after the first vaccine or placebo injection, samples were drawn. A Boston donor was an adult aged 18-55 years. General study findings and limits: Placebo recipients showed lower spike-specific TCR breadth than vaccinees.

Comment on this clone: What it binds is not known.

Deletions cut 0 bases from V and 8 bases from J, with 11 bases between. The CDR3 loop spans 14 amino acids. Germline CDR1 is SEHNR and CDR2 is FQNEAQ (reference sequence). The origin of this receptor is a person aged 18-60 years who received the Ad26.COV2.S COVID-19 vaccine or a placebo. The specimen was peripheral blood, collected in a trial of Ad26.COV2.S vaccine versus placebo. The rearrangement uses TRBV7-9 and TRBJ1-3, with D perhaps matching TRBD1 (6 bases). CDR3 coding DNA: TGTGCCAGCAGCTTAGCGGGGGGCGCAGACACCATATATTTT. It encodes CASSLAGGADTIYF.